This TCR beta chain was identified during a study of identifying expanded T cells in peripheral blood. Repertoires were generated with immunoSEQ multiplex PCR, while TCRdb's copy carries only in-frame clones and drops some. In the table there are 100,000 to 150,000 clones, 84% of which are singletons. This clone appeared a single time. Its antigen is as yet unknown. The CDR3 length is 13 residues. CDR1 and CDR2 (germline): MNHEY, SVGAGI. The V end was cut by 8 bases, the J end by 3 bases, with 11 bases between. Overall study findings and caveats: Technical replicates showed about 1.2 changed clones; two weeks roughly 16; four weeks 19.

Sample: blood. V usage is TRBV6-5 and J usage is TRBJ1-3, with D tentatively TRBD1 (5 bases). The receptor was derived from a person aged 18 to 75 in good health. CDR3 residues: CASLQGDGNTIYF. The CDR3 DNA follows: TGTGCCAGCCTCCAAGGGGATGGAAACACCATATATTTT.